The entry below gives a single T cell receptor (beta chain) sequence along with its context. Cohorts were determined from participant-reported clinical history. This sample was included in a study of blood T cell repertoires in COVID-19. Study as a whole: Nucleic acid was either cDNA or gDNA, and it came from T cells, B-cell-depleted T cells, or PBMCs.

The repertoire was sequenced with immunoSEQ multiplex PCR; TCRdb's copy has only in-frame clones and lacks some. This sample yields under 300,000 clones, of which around 89% are seen a single time; 2% to 2.5% belongs to the top ten. Germline V lookup: CDR1 MGHRA, CDR2 YSYEKL. J gave up 1 base and V 5 bases, and 7 bases lay outside the gene matches. The CDR3 loop spans 16 amino acids. Sequencing was performed on PBMCs or T cells enriched from blood (not recorded which). The receptor was isolated from a woman aged 40-49 years with acute COVID-19. V gene TRBV4-1 combines with J gene TRBJ2-1, with TRBD1 identical over 8 bases. This CDR3 is CASSGSRGRSYNEQFF. The DNA for the CDR3 is TGCGCCAGCAGCGGAAGCAGGGGGCGTTCCTACAATGAGCAGTTCTTC.